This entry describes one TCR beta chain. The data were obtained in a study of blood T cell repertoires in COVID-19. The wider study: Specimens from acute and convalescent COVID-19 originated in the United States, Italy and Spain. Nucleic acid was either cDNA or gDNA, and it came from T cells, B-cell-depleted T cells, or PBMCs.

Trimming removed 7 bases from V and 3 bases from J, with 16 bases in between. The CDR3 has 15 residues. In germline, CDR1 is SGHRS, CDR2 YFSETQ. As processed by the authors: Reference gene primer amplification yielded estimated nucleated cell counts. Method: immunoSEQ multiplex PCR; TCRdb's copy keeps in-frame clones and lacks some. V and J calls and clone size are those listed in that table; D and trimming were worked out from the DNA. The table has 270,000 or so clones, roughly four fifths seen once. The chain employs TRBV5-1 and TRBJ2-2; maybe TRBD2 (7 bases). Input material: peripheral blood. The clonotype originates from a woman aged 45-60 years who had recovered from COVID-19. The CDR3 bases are TGCGCCAGCTTGGCGGGGGCGCAGGACACCGGGGAGCTGTTTTTT. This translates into CASLAGAQDTGELFF.